This T cell receptor (beta chain) appears in the sequencing data of a study of T-cell reconstitution after alpha-beta-depleted transplantation in children. This clonotype has a handful of counts. Preparation of the TCRbeta library used unique molecular identifiers. TCRdb re-called the PCR reads with MiXCR, one entry per CDR3 protein. The sample yields just over 200,000 distinct CDR3 sequences, 8.4% seen once. The CDR3 totals 13 residues. The germline V gene encodes CDR1 LNHNV and CDR2 YYDKDF (reference sequence). Trimming pared 0 bases from V and 7 bases from J, leaving 7 bases between. Specimen: PBMCs, mostly from graft donor cells, collected 360 days after TCRalphabeta/CD19-depleted stem cell transplant. This receptor was taken from a male patient between 2 and 10 years old who had a stem cell transplant for acute myeloid leukemia, so the T cells may come from the graft donor. The chain is built from TRBV15 and TRBJ2-1; D unclear. The CDR3: CATSRDARNEQFF. CDR3 nucleotides: TGTGCCACCAGCAGAGATGCCAGGAATGAGCAGTTCTTC.